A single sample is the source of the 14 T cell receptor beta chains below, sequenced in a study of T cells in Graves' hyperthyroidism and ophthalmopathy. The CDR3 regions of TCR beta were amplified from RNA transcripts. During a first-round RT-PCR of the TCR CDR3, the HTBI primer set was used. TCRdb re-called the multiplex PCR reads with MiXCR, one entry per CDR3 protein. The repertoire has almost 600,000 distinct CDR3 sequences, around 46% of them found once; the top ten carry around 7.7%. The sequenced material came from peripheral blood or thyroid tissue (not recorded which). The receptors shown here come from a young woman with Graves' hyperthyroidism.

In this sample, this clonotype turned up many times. CDR3 sequence reads: CASSISAANGNTIYF. In nucleotides, the CDR3 is TGTGCCAGTAGTATTTCCGCAGCTAATGGAAACACCATATATTTT. The chain carries TRBV19 and TRBJ1-3; D remains ambiguous. Deletions cut 3 bases from V and 3 bases from J, with 12 bases between. The length of the CDR3 is 15 residues. The germline V gene encodes CDR1 LNHDA and CDR2 SQIVND (reference sequence).

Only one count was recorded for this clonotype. CDR3 amino acids: CASSFIRDRGSQPQHF. For the CDR3, the DNA is TGTGCCAGCAGCTTTATCCGGGACAGGGGGTCTCAGCCCCAGCATTTT. The J gene is TRBJ1-5, the V gene TRBV7-9, with TRBD1 matching 11 bases. CDR1 and CDR2 from the germline V gene are SEHNR and FQNEAQ (reference sequence). With 3 bases clipped from V and 6 bases from J, the junction kept 7 bases outside the gene matches. This CDR3 is 16 amino acids long.

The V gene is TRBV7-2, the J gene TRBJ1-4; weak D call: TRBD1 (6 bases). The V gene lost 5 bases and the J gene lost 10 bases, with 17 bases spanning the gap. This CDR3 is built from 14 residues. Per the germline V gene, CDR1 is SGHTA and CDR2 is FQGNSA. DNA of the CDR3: TGTGCCAGCAGCAACGGGGGGGGCCCCAGAAAACTGTTTTTT. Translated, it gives CASSNGGGPRKLFF.

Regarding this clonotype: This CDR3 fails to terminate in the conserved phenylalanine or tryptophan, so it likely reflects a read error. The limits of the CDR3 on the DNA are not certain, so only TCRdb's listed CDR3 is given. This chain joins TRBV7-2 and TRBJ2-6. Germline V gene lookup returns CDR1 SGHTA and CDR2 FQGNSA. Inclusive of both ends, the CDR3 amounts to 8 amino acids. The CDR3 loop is CASSSWTS.

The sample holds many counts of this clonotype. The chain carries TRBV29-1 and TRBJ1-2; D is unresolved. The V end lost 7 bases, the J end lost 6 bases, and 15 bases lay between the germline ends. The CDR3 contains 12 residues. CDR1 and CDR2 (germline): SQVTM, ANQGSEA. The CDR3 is CSAEAASNGYTF. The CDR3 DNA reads TGCAGCGCCGAGGCAGCCTCAAATGGCTACACCTTC.

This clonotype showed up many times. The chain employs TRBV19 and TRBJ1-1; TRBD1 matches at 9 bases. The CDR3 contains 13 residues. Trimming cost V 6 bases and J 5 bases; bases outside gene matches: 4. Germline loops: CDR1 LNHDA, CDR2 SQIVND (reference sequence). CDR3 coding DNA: TGTGCCAGTAGATCGACAGGGGGGACTGAAGCTTTCTTT. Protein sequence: CASRSTGGTEAFF.

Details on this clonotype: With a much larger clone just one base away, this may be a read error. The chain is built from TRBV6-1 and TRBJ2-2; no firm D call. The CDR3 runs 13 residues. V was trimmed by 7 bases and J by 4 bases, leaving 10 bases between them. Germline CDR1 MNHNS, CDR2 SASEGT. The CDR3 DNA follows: TGTGCCAGCATTTCAGAGAGCACCGGGGAGCTGTTTTTT. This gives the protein CASISESTGELFF.

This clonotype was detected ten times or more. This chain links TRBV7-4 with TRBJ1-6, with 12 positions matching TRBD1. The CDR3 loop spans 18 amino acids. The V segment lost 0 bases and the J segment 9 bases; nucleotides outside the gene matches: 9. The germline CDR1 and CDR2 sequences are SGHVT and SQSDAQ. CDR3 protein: CASSLAVTGQGAGSPLHF. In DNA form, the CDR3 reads TGTGCCAGCAGCTTAGCGGTTACGGGACAGGGGGCAGGTTCACCCCTCCACTTT.

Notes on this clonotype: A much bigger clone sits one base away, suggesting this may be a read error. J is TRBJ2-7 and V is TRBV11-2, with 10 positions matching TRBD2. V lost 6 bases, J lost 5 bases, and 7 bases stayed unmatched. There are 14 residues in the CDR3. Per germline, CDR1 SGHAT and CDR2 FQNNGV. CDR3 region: CASRDSGRLHEQYF. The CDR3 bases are TGTGCCAGCAGGGATAGCGGGAGGCTTCACGAGCAGTACTTC.

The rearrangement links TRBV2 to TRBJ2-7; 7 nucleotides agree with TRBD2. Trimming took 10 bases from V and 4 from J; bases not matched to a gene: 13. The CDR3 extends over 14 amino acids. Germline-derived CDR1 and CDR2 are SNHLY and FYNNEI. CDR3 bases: TGTGCCATCCATATGGGGGAGGGAAAATACGAGCAGTACTTC. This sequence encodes CAIHMGEGKYEQYF. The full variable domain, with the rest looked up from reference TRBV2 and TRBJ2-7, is EPEVTQTPSHQVTQMGQEVILRCVPISNHLYFYWYRQILGQKVEFLVSFYNNEISEKSEIFDDQFSVERPDGSNFTLKIRSTKLEDSAMYFCAIHMGEGKYEQYFGPGTRLTVT.

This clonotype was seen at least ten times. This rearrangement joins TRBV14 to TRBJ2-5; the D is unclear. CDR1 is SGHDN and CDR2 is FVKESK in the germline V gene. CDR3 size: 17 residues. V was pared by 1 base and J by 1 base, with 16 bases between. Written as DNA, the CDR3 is TGTGCCAGCAGCCAAGTATTCCAGTTGAACCTCCAAGAGACCCAGTACTTC. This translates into CASSQVFQLNLQETQYF.

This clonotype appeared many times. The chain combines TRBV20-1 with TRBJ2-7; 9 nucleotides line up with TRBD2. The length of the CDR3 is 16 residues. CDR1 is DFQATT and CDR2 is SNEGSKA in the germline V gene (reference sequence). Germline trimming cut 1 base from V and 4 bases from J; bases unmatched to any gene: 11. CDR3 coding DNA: TGCAGTGCTAGAGTGGGTACACCGACTAGCGGTTACGAGCAGTACTTC. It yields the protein CSARVGTPTSGYEQYF.

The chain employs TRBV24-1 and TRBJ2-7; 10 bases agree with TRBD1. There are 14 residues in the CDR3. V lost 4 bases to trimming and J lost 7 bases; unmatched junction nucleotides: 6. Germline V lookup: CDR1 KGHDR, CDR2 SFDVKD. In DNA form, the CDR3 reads TGTGCCACCAGTGAAGGGACAGGGGCGGAAGAGCAGTACTTC. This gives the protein CATSEGTGAEEQYF.

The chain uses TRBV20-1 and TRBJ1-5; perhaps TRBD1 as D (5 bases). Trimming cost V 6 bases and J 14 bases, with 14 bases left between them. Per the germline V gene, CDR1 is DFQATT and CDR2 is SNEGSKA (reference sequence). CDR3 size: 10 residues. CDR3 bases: TGCAGTGCCAGGGTCGGATACGAGCATTTT. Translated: CSARVGYEHF.